This T cell receptor (beta chain) comes out of a study of brain metastases from non-small cell lung cancer. Sequencing was performed with immunoSEQ multiplex PCR; in TCRdb, only in-frame clones are kept and a portion is missing. Of roughly 4,800 clones listed, under 90% are singletons. V was clipped by 0 bases and J by 2 bases, with 16 bases between them. The CDR3 contains 18 residues. CDR1 is LGHNA, CDR2 YSLEER, per germline. This chain connects TRBV4-3 to TRBJ2-2; D not resolved. The sequencing input was tumor-adjacent normal tissue. The clonotype originates from a donor older than 35 with non-small cell lung cancer. The CDR3 spells CASSQDPSPFLNTGELFF. The CDR3 region has the DNA TGCGCCAGCAGCCAAGATCCGAGCCCATTCCTAAACACCGGGGAGCTGTTTTTT.